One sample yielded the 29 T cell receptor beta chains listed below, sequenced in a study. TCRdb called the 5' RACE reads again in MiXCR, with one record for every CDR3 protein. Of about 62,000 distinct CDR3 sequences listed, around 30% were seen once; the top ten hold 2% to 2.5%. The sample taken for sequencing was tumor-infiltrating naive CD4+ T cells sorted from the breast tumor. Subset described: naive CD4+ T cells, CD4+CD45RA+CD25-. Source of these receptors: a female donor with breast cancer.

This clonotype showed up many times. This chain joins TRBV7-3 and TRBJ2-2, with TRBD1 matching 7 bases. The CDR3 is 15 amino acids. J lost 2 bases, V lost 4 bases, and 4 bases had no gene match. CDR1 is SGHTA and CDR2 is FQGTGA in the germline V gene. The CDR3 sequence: CASSSTGTNTGELFF. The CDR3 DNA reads TGTGCCAGCAGCTCGACAGGGACAAACACCGGGGAGCTGTTTTTT.

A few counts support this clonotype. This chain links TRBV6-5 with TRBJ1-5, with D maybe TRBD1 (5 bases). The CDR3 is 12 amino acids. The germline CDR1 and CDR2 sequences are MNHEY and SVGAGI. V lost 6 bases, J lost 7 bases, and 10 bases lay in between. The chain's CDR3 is CASSRAGQPQHF. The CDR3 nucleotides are TGTGCCAGCAGCCGGGCAGGGCAGCCCCAGCATTTT.

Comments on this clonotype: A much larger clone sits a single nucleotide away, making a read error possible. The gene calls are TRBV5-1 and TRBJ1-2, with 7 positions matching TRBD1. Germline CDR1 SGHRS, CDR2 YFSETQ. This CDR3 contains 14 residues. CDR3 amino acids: CAGSSEGTGAGYTF. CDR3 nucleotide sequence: TGCGCCGGCAGCTCCGAAGGAACAGGGGCCGGCTACACCTTC. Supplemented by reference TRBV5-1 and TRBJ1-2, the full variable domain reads KAGVTQTPRYLIKTRGQQVTLSCSPISGHRSVSWYQQTPGQGLQFLFEYFSETQRNKGNFPGRFSGRQFSNSRSEMNVSTLELGDSALYLCAGSSEGTGAGYTFGSGTRLTVV.

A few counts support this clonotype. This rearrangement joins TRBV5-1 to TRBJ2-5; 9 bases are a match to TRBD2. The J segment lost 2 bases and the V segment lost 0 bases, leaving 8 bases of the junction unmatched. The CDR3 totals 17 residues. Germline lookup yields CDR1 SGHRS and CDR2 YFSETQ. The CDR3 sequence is CASSLGLAEYLQETQYF. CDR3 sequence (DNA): TGCGCCAGCAGCTTGGGACTAGCGGAGTACTTACAAGAGACCCAGTACTTC.

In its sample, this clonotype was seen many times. CDR3: CASSQETGANYGYTF. The CDR3 coding sequence is TGCGCCAGCAGCCAAGAAACAGGGGCTAACTATGGCTACACCTTC. The chain has TRBV4-1 and TRBJ1-2; 7 positions agree with TRBD1. This CDR3 has 15 amino acids. With V trimmed by 0 bases and J by 0 bases, 1 base remained unmatched. CDR1 and CDR2 from the germline V gene are MGHRA and YSYEKL.

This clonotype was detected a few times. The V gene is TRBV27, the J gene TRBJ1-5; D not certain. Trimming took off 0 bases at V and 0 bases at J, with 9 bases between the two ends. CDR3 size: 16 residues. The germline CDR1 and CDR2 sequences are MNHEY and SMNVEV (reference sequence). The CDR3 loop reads CASSLSGSYSNQPQHF. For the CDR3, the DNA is TGTGCCAGCAGTTTATCGGGTTCCTATAGCAATCAGCCCCAGCATTTT.

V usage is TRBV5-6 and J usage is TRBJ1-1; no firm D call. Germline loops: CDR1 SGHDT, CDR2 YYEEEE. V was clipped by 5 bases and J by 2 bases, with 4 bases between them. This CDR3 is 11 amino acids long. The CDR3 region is CASRLNTEAFF. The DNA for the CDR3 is TGTGCCAGCAGGTTAAACACTGAAGCTTTCTTT.

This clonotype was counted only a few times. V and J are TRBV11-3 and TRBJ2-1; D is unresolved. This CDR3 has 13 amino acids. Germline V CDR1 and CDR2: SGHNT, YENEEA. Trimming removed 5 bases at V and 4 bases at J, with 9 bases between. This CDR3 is CASSAGLYNEQFF. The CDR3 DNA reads TGTGCCAGCAGCGCCGGGTTGTACAATGAGCAGTTCTTC.

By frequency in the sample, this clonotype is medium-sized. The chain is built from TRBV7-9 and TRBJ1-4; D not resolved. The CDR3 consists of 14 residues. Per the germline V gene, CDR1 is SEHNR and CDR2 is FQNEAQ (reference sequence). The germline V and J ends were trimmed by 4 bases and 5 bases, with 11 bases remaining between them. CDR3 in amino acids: CASSSGRTNEKLFF. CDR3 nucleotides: TGTGCCAGCAGCTCCGGACGGACGAATGAAAAACTGTTTTTT.

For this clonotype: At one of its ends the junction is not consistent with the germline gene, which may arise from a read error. The CDR3 bases are TGTGCCAGCACAACGGGTCGGTGGAGTAACTATGGCTACGCCTTC. Translated, it gives CASTTGRWSNYGYAF. The chain carries TRBV12-3 or TRBV12-4 and TRBJ1-2; no definite D call. This CDR3 contains 15 residues.

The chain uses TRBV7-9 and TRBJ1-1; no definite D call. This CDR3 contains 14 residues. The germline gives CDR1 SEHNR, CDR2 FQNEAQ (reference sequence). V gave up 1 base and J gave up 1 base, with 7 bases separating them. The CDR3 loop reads CASSLVLGNTEAFF. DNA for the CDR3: TGTGCCAGCAGCTTAGTTTTGGGGAACACTGAAGCTTTCTTT. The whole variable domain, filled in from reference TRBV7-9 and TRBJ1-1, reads DTGVSQNPRHKITKRGQNVTFRCDPISEHNRLYWYRQTLGQGPEFLTYFQNEAQLEKSRLLSDRFSAERPKGSFSTLEIQRTEQGDSAMYLCASSLVLGNTEAFFGQGTRLTVV.

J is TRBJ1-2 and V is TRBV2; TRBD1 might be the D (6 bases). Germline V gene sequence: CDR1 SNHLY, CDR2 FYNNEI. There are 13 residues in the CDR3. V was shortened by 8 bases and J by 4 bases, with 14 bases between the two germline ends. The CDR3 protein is CASGDPDSYGYTF. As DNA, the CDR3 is TGTGCCAGCGGGGACCCGGACAGCTATGGCTACACCTTC.

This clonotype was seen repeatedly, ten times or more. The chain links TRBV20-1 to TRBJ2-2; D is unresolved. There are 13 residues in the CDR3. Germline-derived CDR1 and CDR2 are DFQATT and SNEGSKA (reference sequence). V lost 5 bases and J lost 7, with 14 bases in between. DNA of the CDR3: TGCAGTGCTTCTCTTAATCAAAACGGGGAGCTGTTTTTT. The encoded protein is CSASLNQNGELFF.

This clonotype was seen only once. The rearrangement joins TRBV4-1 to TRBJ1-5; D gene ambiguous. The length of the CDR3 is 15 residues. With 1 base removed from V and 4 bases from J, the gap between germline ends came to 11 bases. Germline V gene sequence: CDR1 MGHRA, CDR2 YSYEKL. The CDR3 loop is CASSQGDTKNQPQHF. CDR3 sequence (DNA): TGCGCCAGCAGCCAAGGGGATACGAAAAATCAGCCCCAGCATTTT.

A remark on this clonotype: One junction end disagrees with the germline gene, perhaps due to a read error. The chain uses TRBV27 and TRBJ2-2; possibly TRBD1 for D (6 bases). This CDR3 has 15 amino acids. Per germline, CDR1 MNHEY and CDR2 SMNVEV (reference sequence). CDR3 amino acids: CATSDPNDRSGELFF. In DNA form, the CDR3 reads TGTGCCACCAGTGACCCAAACGACAGGTCCGGGGAGCTGTTTTTT.

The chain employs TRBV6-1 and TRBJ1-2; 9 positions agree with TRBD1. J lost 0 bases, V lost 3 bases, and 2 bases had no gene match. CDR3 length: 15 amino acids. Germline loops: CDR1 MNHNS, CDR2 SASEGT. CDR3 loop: CASSEDRGTNYGYTF. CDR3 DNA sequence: TGTGCCAGCAGTGAGGACAGGGGTACTAACTATGGCTACACCTTC.

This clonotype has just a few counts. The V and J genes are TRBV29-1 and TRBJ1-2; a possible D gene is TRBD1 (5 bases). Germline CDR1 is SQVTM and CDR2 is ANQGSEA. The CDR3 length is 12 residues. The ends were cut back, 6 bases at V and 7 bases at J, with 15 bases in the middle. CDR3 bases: TGCAGCGTCGGGACGGACTCGGCTGGCTACACCTTC. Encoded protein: CSVGTDSAGYTF.

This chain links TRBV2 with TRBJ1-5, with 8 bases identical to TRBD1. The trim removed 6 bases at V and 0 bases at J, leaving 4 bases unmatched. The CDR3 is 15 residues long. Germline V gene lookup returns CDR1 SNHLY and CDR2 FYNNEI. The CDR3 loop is CASSKGQVSNQPQHF. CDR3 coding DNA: TGTGCCAGCAGCAAGGGACAGGTTAGCAATCAGCCCCAGCATTTT.

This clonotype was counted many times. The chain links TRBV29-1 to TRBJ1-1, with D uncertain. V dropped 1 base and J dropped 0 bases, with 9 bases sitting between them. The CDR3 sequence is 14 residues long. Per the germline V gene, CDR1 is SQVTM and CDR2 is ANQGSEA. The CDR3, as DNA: TGCAGCGTTGAAGCCCCGAATCTGAACACTGAAGCTTTCTTT. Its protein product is CSVEAPNLNTEAFF.

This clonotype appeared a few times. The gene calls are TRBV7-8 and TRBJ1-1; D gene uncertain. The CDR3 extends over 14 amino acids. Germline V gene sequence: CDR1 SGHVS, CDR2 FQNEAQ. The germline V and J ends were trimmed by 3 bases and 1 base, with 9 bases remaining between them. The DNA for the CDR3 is TGTGCCAGCAGCTTTTGGAGGGAGAACACTGAAGCTTTCTTT. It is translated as CASSFWRENTEAFF.

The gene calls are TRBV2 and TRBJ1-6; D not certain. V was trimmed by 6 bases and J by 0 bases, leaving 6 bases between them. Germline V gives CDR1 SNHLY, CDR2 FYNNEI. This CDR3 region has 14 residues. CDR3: CASRQSSYNSPLHF. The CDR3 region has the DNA TGTGCCAGCAGACAGAGCTCCTATAATTCACCCCTCCACTTT.

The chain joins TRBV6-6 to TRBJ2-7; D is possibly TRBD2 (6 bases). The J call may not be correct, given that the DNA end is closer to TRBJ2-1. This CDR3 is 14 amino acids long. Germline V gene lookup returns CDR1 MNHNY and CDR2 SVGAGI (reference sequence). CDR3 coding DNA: TGTGCCAGCAGTTACTTTGGCGGGGCCGTTGAGCAGTTCTTC. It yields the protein CASSYFGGAVEQFF.

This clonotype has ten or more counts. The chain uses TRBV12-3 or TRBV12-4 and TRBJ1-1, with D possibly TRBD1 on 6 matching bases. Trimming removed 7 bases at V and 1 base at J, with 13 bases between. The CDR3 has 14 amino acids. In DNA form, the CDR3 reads TGTGCCAGCACACGCCAACAGGGGAACACTGAAGCTTTCTTT. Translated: CASTRQQGNTEAFF.

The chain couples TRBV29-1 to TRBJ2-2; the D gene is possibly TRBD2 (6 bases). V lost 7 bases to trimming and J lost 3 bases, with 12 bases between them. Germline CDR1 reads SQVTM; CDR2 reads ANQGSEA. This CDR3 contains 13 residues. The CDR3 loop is CSALGGYTGELFF. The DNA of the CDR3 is TGCAGCGCCCTGGGGGGTTACACCGGGGAGCTGTTTTTT.

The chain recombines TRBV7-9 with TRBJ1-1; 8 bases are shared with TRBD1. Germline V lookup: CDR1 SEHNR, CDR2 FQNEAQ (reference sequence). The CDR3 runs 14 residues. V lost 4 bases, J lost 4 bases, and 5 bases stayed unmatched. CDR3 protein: CASSSDRGSTEAFF. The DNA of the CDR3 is TGTGCCAGCAGCTCCGACAGGGGATCCACTGAAGCTTTCTTT.

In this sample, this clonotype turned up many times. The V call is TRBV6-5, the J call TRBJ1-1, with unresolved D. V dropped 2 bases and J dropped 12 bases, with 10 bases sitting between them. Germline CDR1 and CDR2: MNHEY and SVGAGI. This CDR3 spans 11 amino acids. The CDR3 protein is CASSYPPGTFF. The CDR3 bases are TGTGCCAGCAGTTACCCGCCGGGGACTTTCTTT.

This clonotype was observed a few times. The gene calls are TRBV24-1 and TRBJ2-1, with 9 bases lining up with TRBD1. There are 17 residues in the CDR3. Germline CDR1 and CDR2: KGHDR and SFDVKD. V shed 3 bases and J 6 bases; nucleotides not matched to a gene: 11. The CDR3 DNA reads TGTGCCACCAGTGATCCTAGACCGGGACAGGGCACCAATGAGCAGTTCTTC. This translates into CATSDPRPGQGTNEQFF.

CDR3 coding DNA: TGTGCCACCAGCAGCGGCGGGAGGGTTCACGAGACCCAGTACTTC. Protein product: CATSSGGRVHETQYF. The chain uses TRBV15 and TRBJ2-5; TRBD2 matches 9 bases. There are 15 residues in the CDR3. Per germline, CDR1 LNHNV and CDR2 YYDKDF (reference sequence). V was clipped by 3 bases and J by 5 bases; unmatched bases: 7.

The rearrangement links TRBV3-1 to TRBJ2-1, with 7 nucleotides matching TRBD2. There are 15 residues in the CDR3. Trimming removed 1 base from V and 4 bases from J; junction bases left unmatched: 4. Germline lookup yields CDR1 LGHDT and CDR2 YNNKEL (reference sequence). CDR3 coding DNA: TGTGCCAGCAGCCAAGGCGGGAGCGCTTACAATGAGCAGTTCTTC. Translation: CASSQGGSAYNEQFF.